Sequencing of this T cell receptor (beta chain) was carried out in a study of Ad26.COV2.S vaccination and SARS-CoV-2 variants. Whole-study results and caveats: People who got the vaccine or the placebo had similar non-spike TCR breadth. Analyses that measured TCR breadth and depth may have underestimated total T cell responses.

Deletions cut 0 bases from V and 3 bases from J, with 10 bases between. CDR3 size: 14 residues. Looked up from germline, CDR1 is SGHRS and CDR2 is YFSETQ. This clone was recorded a few times. The antigen remains unidentified. The protocol was immunoSEQ multiplex PCR, while the TCRdb copy is restricted to in-frame clones and leaves out a portion. Of about 350,000 clones listed, about 90% are singletons. The chain uses TRBV5-1 and TRBJ2-7; perhaps TRBD2 as D (7 bases). The sample here was peripheral blood, taken after recovery from COVID-19. This TCR came from a human donor who had recovered from COVID-19. CDR3 loop: CASSLAGGLYEQYF. CDR3 sequence (DNA): TGCGCCAGCAGCTTGGCCGGGGGGCTCTACGAGCAGTACTTC. Full variable domain (outside the CDR3, taken from reference TRBV5-1 and TRBJ2-7): KAGVTQTPRYLIKTRGQQVTLSCSPISGHRSVSWYQQTPGQGLQFLFEYFSETQRNKGNFPGRFSGRQFSNSRSEMNVSTLELGDSALYLCASSLAGGLYEQYFGPGTRLTVT.